The 24 T cell receptor beta chains below were found in one sample sequenced in a study of CD8 T cells in ankylosing spondylitis. From the 5' RACE reads, TCRdb called clonotypes with MiXCR, one entry per CDR3 protein. This sample has 40,000 or so distinct CDR3 sequences, with less than 3% found just once. The sequenced sample consisted of blood, either unsorted or a sorted T cell fraction (not recorded which). These TCRs come from a male donor with ankylosing spondylitis or in good health (not recorded which).

This clonotype was seen repeatedly, ten times or more. The chain employs TRBV3-1 and TRBJ2-5, with 9 bases lining up with TRBD2. Germline V gene lookup returns CDR1 LGHDT and CDR2 YNNKEL (reference sequence). After removal of 5 bases from V and 1 base from J, the junction contained 17 bases not matched to a gene. The CDR3 contains 19 residues. The CDR3 region has the DNA TGTGCCAGCAGCACCCGCCCCTGGGGCAGCGGGAGGCCCCAAGAGACCCAGTACTTC. It encodes CASSTRPWGSGRPQETQYF.

This clonotype came up many times. This chain links TRBV9 with TRBJ1-1, with 7 bases identical to TRBD1. The CDR3 runs 12 residues. With 4 bases clipped from V and 7 bases from J, the junction kept 4 bases outside the gene matches. Germline CDR1 and CDR2: SGDLS and YYNGEE. This CDR3 is CASSRGPGEAFF. Here the CDR3 DNA reads TGTGCCAGCAGCAGGGGGCCTGGTGAAGCTTTCTTT.

The gene calls are TRBV9 and TRBJ2-2; D call uncertain. CDR1 and CDR2 from the germline V gene are SGDLS and YYNGEE. Trimming pared 4 bases from V and 3 bases from J, leaving 10 bases between. This CDR3 spans 14 amino acids. DNA of the CDR3: TGTGCCAGCAGCAAACGACTTGACACCGGGGAGCTGTTTTTT. Amino acid sequence: CASSKRLDTGELFF.

The table lists this clonotype with many counts. This chain links TRBV9 with TRBJ1-4; tentatively, D is TRBD1 (5 bases). CDR3 size: 15 residues. CDR1 and CDR2 from the germline V gene are SGDLS and YYNGEE. Trimming removed 3 bases from V and 3 bases from J, with 12 bases in between. CDR3 DNA sequence: TGTGCCAGCAGCGCCGAGGGGTGGGCTAATGAAAAACTGTTTTTT. This encodes CASSAEGWANEKLFF.

At least ten counts were recorded for this clonotype. CDR3 nucleotides: TGTGCCAGCAGCGTAGGGGGTCAGGGGACTGTGTACCAAGAGACCCAGTACTTC. This sequence encodes CASSVGGQGTVYQETQYF. V usage is TRBV9 and J usage is TRBJ2-5; either TRBD1 or TRBD2 may supply D (6 bases each). The CDR3 has 18 residues. Trimming took 0 bases from V and 0 from J, leaving 18 bases between them. CDR1 is SGDLS, CDR2 YYNGEE, per germline.

This clonotype was found many times. The genes are TRBV9 and TRBJ2-6, with TRBD1 matching over 10 bases. CDR3 size: 19 residues. V lost 3 bases to trimming and J lost 4 bases; unmatched junction nucleotides: 13. Germline CDR1 is SGDLS and CDR2 is YYNGEE. CDR3 sequence: CASSASSGQGIPGANVLTF. The DNA of the CDR3 is TGTGCCAGCAGCGCATCGTCGGGACAGGGGATTCCAGGGGCCAACGTCCTGACTTTC.

In this sample, this clonotype turned up many times. The J gene is TRBJ2-3, the V gene TRBV9; the match to TRBD2 covers 7 bases. The V segment lost 0 bases and the J segment 6 bases; nucleotides outside the gene matches: 7. Germline V CDR1 and CDR2: SGDLS, YYNGEE. The CDR3 runs to 15 residues. The CDR3 region is CASSVASSGTDTQYF. DNA of the CDR3: TGTGCCAGCAGCGTAGCCTCCAGCGGGACCGATACGCAGTATTTT. Drawing the rest from reference TRBV9 and TRBJ2-3, the complete variable domain is DSGVTQTPKHLITATGQRVTLRCSPRSGDLSVYWYQQSLDQGLQFLIQYYNGEERAKGNILERFSAQQFPDLHSELNLSSLELGDSALYFCASSVASSGTDTQYFGPGTRLTVL.

Ten or more counts support this clonotype. The chain couples TRBV9 to TRBJ1-3; D ambiguous. Trimming shortened V by 0 bases and J by 10 bases, and 8 bases separated the two germline ends. Germline CDR1 reads SGDLS; CDR2 reads YYNGEE. CDR3 size: 12 residues. For the CDR3, the DNA is TGTGCCAGCAGCGTAGCTCCTGAGACCATATATTTT. Its translation: CASSVAPETIYF.

This clonotype came up many times. The chain uses TRBV9 and TRBJ2-1; D not certain. The CDR3 sequence is 14 residues long. CDR1 is SGDLS and CDR2 is YYNGEE in the germline V gene. Trimming removed 0 bases at V and 9 bases at J, with 13 bases between. The CDR3 sequence is CASSVGSRVGEQFF. The CDR3 nucleotides are TGTGCCAGCAGCGTAGGGAGCCGAGTGGGTGAGCAGTTCTTC.

This clonotype was seen many times. The V gene is TRBV9, the J gene TRBJ2-3; no definite D call. From germline, CDR1 is SGDLS and CDR2 YYNGEE. The CDR3 runs 14 residues. Deletions cut 0 bases from V and 0 bases from J, with 5 bases between. CDR3 DNA: TGTGCCAGCAGCGTAGGACAAAGCACAGATACGCAGTATTTT. This translates into CASSVGQSTDTQYF.

The sample holds many counts of this clonotype. The rearrangement links TRBV9 to TRBJ2-3; maybe TRBD1 (5 bases). This CDR3 has 15 amino acids. In germline, CDR1 is SGDLS, CDR2 YYNGEE. Trimming removed 2 bases at V and 0 bases at J, with 10 bases between. In DNA, the CDR3 is TGTGCCAGCAGCGTCTCAGGGCCGAGCACAGATACGCAGTATTTT. Protein: CASSVSGPSTDTQYF.

This clonotype was seen many times. This chain links TRBV9 with TRBJ2-3; a possible D gene is TRBD2 (6 bases). Trimming took off 2 bases at V and 0 bases at J, with 7 bases between the two ends. Germline values: CDR1 SGDLS, CDR2 YYNGEE. This CDR3 has 14 residues. CDR3 DNA: TGTGCCAGCAGCGTTAGCGGCAGCACAGATACGCAGTATTTT. This gives the protein CASSVSGSTDTQYF.

This clonotype has at least ten counts. In DNA, the CDR3 is TGTGCCAGCAGCGTAGTGGGACAGGGGGCTTCGGGCACCGGGGAGCTGTTTTTT. This encodes CASSVVGQGASGTGELFF. The V and J genes are TRBV9 and TRBJ2-2, with 12 bases matching TRBD1. Germline V CDR1 and CDR2: SGDLS, YYNGEE. V gave up 0 bases and J gave up 4 bases; unmatched junction bases: 7. The CDR3 extends over 18 amino acids.

This clonotype has ten or more counts. The CDR3: CASSVEGRLGETQYF. The DNA of the CDR3 is TGTGCCAGCAGCGTAGAGGGTCGGCTAGGGGAGACCCAGTACTTC. This chain joins TRBV9 and TRBJ2-5; the D is unclear. CDR1 is SGDLS and CDR2 is YYNGEE in the germline V gene. The V end lost 0 bases, the J end lost 5 bases, and 14 bases lay between the germline ends. CDR3 size: 15 residues.

This clonotype was found a few times. The chain joins TRBV9 to TRBJ2-5, with D perhaps matching TRBD2 (6 bases). This CDR3 is 15 amino acids long. V lost 4 bases and J lost 2, with 15 bases in between. Germline loops: CDR1 SGDLS, CDR2 YYNGEE. CDR3 in amino acids: CASSPNAGLQETQYF. In DNA, the CDR3 is TGTGCCAGCAGCCCCAATGCGGGATTACAAGAGACCCAGTACTTC.

This clonotype was observed many times. The rearrangement uses TRBV9 and TRBJ2-1, with 11 bases identical to TRBD2. This CDR3 has 17 amino acids. Trimming cost V 3 bases and J 0 bases; bases outside gene matches: 5. CDR1 and CDR2 (germline): SGDLS, YYNGEE. The CDR3 is CASSAGTSGFSYNEQFF. DNA for the CDR3: TGTGCCAGCAGCGCGGGGACTAGCGGTTTCTCCTACAATGAGCAGTTCTTC.

This clonotype was observed many times. This chain connects TRBV9 to TRBJ2-3, with unresolved D. The CDR3 runs to 14 residues. Germline CDR1 reads SGDLS; CDR2 reads YYNGEE. With 1 base removed from V and 3 bases from J, the gap between germline ends came to 9 bases. The CDR3, as DNA: TGTGCCAGCAGCGTAAGTCAGGAGACAGATACGCAGTATTTT. This sequence encodes CASSVSQETDTQYF.

This clonotype was observed many times. This sequence joins TRBV9 and TRBJ2-1, with TRBD2 matching 7 bases. CDR3 length equals 15 residues. Trimming cost V 4 bases and J 1 base; bases outside gene matches: 5. The germline gives CDR1 SGDLS, CDR2 YYNGEE. The CDR3: CASSLKGGSYNEQFF. The CDR3 DNA sequence: TGTGCCAGCAGCTTGAAGGGAGGGTCCTACAATGAGCAGTTCTTC.

This clonotype was seen repeatedly, ten times or more. The CDR3 DNA sequence: TGTGCCAGCAGCAAAGTTCGGAGCCGGAGTTCCGGGGAGCTGTTTTTT. As protein: CASSKVRSRSSGELFF. The chain recombines TRBV21-1 with TRBJ2-2; no check of the table's D call, TRBD2, against the DNA was made. TRBV21-1 is flagged as a pseudogene. This CDR3 is built from 16 residues.

This clonotype has ten or more counts. The chain links TRBV9 to TRBJ2-3; 9 bases map to TRBD2. CDR3 length equals 16 residues. Trimming cost V 0 bases and J 2 bases; bases outside gene matches: 4. Germline values: CDR1 SGDLS, CDR2 YYNGEE. CDR3 nucleotides: TGTGCCAGCAGCGTAGCGGCGGGAGGGTCCACAGATACGCAGTATTTT. It encodes CASSVAAGGSTDTQYF.

This clonotype was picked up many times. J is TRBJ2-5 and V is TRBV9; 9 positions agree with TRBD2. The CDR3 is made up of 15 amino acids. Losses at the gene ends were 0 bases for V and 1 base for J; bases not matched to a gene: 1. Germline-derived CDR1 and CDR2 are SGDLS and YYNGEE. CDR3 amino acids: CASSVASGVQETQYF. CDR3 bases: TGTGCCAGCAGCGTAGCTAGCGGGGTCCAAGAGACCCAGTACTTC.

This clonotype was seen many times. This chain uses TRBV9 with TRBJ2-5; 12 bases agree with TRBD2. This CDR3 is 15 amino acids long. V trimming: 2 bases; J trimming: 4 bases; junction bases outside the gene matches: 3. CDR1 and CDR2 from the germline V gene are SGDLS and YYNGEE. The CDR3: CASSVTSGRSETQYF. CDR3 DNA: TGTGCCAGCAGCGTGACTAGCGGGAGATCAGAGACCCAGTACTTC.

This clonotype has ten or more counts. J is TRBJ1-4 and V is TRBV9; D is uncertain. The CDR3 sequence is 14 residues long. The V and J ends lost 5 bases and 0 bases respectively, with 8 bases between them. Germline V CDR1 and CDR2: SGDLS, YYNGEE. CDR3 nucleotide sequence: TGTGCCAGCAGTCCAGCCGCAACTAATGAAAAACTGTTTTTT. It encodes CASSPAATNEKLFF.

This clonotype was observed at least ten times. This rearrangement joins TRBV9 to TRBJ2-7; weak D call: TRBD2 (5 bases). The ends were cut back, 4 bases at V and 1 base at J, with 12 bases in the middle. The germline V gene encodes CDR1 SGDLS and CDR2 YYNGEE. The CDR3 is 14 amino acids. The CDR3 region is CASSKTEGSYEQYF. CDR3 sequence (DNA): TGTGCCAGCAGCAAAACAGAGGGTTCCTACGAGCAGTACTTC. The entire variable domain, with the rest obtained from reference TRBV9 and TRBJ2-7, is as follows: DSGVTQTPKHLITATGQRVTLRCSPRSGDLSVYWYQQSLDQGLQFLIQYYNGEERAKGNILERFSAQQFPDLHSELNLSSLELGDSALYFCASSKTEGSYEQYFGPGTRLTVT.